A selection of T cell receptor beta chains follows, all from one sample in a study of shared T cell receptors in the human thymus. Sequencing used immunoSEQ multiplex PCR; TCRdb keeps in-frame clones, though not all of them. The table includes about 380,000 clones, approximately 95% detected once. Material for sequencing was thymocytes. The receptor source for this set is a human donor. The conserved cysteine and the conserved F or W are not part of the CDR3 here. Each record gives: CDR3 protein, D gene, V gene, clone size. A D gene is named only where the DNA matches it firmly. The size entry is marked missing in some rows and otherwise reads once, few, many or a size class.

CDR3aa: ARDDTDTQY; d_gene: NA; v_gene: TRBV11-3; abundance: NA
CDR3aa: ASSLYGEGGEQF; d_gene: TRBD2; v_gene: TRBV7-8; abundance: NA
CDR3aa: ASSSKGEAF; d_gene: NA; v_gene: TRBV5-6; abundance: NA
CDR3aa: ASSCKGANTGELF; d_gene: NA; v_gene: TRBV28; abundance: NA
CDR3aa: ASSEWGTGRKGNQPQH; d_gene: TRBD1; v_gene: TRBV6-1; abundance: NA
CDR3aa: ASSQRIAGVNSYEQY; d_gene: TRBD2; v_gene: TRBV4-1; abundance: NA
CDR3aa: ASSGHNGTPNTGELF; d_gene: NA; v_gene: TRBV7-3; abundance: NA
CDR3aa: ASSPPSTQGKRCYT; d_gene: TRBD1; v_gene: TRBV18; abundance: once
CDR3aa: ASSLNRTGYEQY; d_gene: TRBD1; v_gene: TRBV28; abundance: NA
CDR3aa: ASSLGADTQY; d_gene: NA; v_gene: TRBV11-3; abundance: NA